A selection of T cell receptor beta chains follows, all from one sample in a study of T cell repertoires and HLA-DP antigens. Only in-frame clones appear in the TCRdb table, and some are missing; sequencing was by immunoSEQ multiplex PCR. The sample holds approximately 110,000 clones, 80% to 95% seen once. These receptors have no identified antigens. Specimen: CD4+ T cells from PBMCs. The receptors stem from a woman aged 18-29 years in good health and CMV-seronegative. Each CDR3 is given with its conserved first and last residue. Fields, in order: V gene, D gene, clone size, J gene, CDR3 DNA, CDR3 protein. A D gene is named only where the DNA matches it firmly. Clone size is shown for a subset of rows, as once, few, many or a class of expanded clone.

TRBV21-1	NA	NA	TRBJ1-1	TGTGCCAGCAGCCCACGAGGGTCCCTCAGGGTGAACACTGAAGCTTTCTTT	CASSPRGSLRVNTEAFF
TRBV29-1	NA	NA	TRBJ1-5	TGCAGCGTTGGAGGCAGGGGAAGCAATCAGCCCCAGCATTTT	CSVGGRGSNQPQHF
TRBV18	NA	NA	TRBJ1-6	TGTGCCAGCTCACCTGTCTCCCCGAGCTCCTATAATTCACCCCTCCACTTT	CASSPVSPSSYNSPLHF
TRBV28	TRBD2	NA	TRBJ2-1	TGTGCCAGCAGTCGGGGGGGGTACAGGGCAGAGCAGTTCTTC	CASSRGGYRAEQFF
TRBV2	NA	NA	TRBJ1-4	TGTGCCAGTAGCCCGTCGCAGGTTAATGAAAAACTGTTTTTT	CASSPSQVNEKLFF
TRBV30	NA	NA	TRBJ2-4	TGTGCCTGGAGTGTCGGCACAAACATTCAGTACTTC	CAWSVGTNIQYF
TRBV5-4	NA	NA	TRBJ2-6	TGTGCCAGCAGCTTGGAGCCGGCCTCTGGGGCCAACGTCCTGACTTTC	CASSLEPASGANVLTF
TRBV11-2	TRBD2	NA	TRBJ2-7	TGTGCCAGCAGCTCCCTCAGAGGACTAGCGGGAGTTTTTGGGTACGAGCAGTACTTC	CASSSLRGLAGVFGYEQYF
TRBV9	NA	once	TRBJ1-5	TGTGCCAGCAGCGTAGATGTAGGCAATCAGCCCCAGCATTTT	CASSVDVGNQPQHF
TRBV15	TRBD1	NA	TRBJ2-7	TGTGCCACCAGCCCACGACAGGCGTGGGACGGGACAGGGAACTACGAGCAGTACTTC	CATSPRQAWDGTGNYEQYF
TRBV29-1	NA	NA	TRBJ2-7	TGCAGCGTTGAAGATGGCCCTTCCTACGAGCAGTACTTC	CSVEDGPSYEQYF
TRBV4-3	NA	NA	TRBJ1-4	TGCGCCAGCAGCCAAGATGGGGGGAGTGGGAATGAAAAACTGTTTTTT	CASSQDGGSGNEKLFF
TRBV2	TRBD2	NA	TRBJ2-3	TGTGCCAGCAGGGGGACTAGCGGGTTCGCAGATACGCAGTATTTT	CASRGTSGFADTQYF
TRBV6-5	NA	NA	TRBJ1-1	TGTGCCAGCAGTTACCTCAGGGGCACTGAAGCTTTCTTT	CASSYLRGTEAFF
TRBV6-5	NA	NA	TRBJ1-5	TGTGCCAGCAGACCCCGGGGTAGCAATCAGCCCCAGCATTTT	CASRPRGSNQPQHF
TRBV18	NA	NA	TRBJ2-2	TGTGCCAGCTCAGCTCTCAGAGCGGGTCCGAACACCGGGGAGCTGTTTTTT	CASSALRAGPNTGELFF
TRBV9	TRBD1	NA	TRBJ2-7	TGTGCCAGCAGCTCACGTGGGGGACAGAGCTCCTACGAGCAGTACTTC	CASSSRGGQSSYEQYF
TRBV7-9	TRBD1	NA	TRBJ1-5	TGTGCCAGCAGCTCCCCTCCGGGACAGGGGGCAGGGCAGCCCCAGCATTTT	CASSSPPGQGAGQPQHF
TRBV28	NA	NA	TRBJ2-5	TGTGCCAGCATCGGGACGGGGCCTGGGGAGACCCAGTACTTC	CASIGTGPGETQYF
TRBV6-5	NA	NA	TRBJ2-3	TGTGCCAGCAGCACTAGGGTTTTCGCAGATACGCAGTATTTT	CASSTRVFADTQYF
TRBV5-1	NA	NA	TRBJ2-3	TGCGCCAGCAGCATGAGCTTGGGCGCGGGATTCGATACGCAGTATTTT	CASSMSLGAGFDTQYF
TRBV11-3	TRBD2	NA	TRBJ2-2	TGTGCCAGCAGCCTGGGACTACTGGGCGGGGAGCTGTTTTTT	CASSLGLLGGELFF
TRBV11-2	TRBD2	NA	TRBJ2-5	TGTGCCAGCAGCTTGCCCTTGGCGGGGGGTATAGAGACCCAGTACTTC	CASSLPLAGGIETQYF
TRBV9	TRBD1	NA	TRBJ2-1	TGTGCCAGCAGCCTGGGACAGAGTTACAATGAGCAGTTCTTC	CASSLGQSYNEQFF
TRBV6-6	NA	once	TRBJ2-2	TGTGCCAGCAGTTACTCGGAAAACACCGGGGAGCTGTTTTTT	CASSYSENTGELFF
TRBV7-8	NA	NA	TRBJ2-7	TGTGCCAGCAGCTCCGAATCCGAGCAGTACTTC	CASSSESEQYF
TRBV7-2	NA	NA	TRBJ1-5	TGTGCCAGCAGCTTAACGGGCAGTCAGCCCCAGCATTTT	CASSLTGSQPQHF
TRBV7-2	TRBD2	NA	TRBJ2-5	TGTGCCAGCAGCTTAGGCACTAGCGGGGGGGGAAAGACCCAGTACTTC	CASSLGTSGGGKTQYF
TRBV6-5	NA	once	TRBJ1-1	TGTGCCAGCAGGGAACAGGGAGGGCCAGAAGCTTTCTTT	CASREQGGPEAFF
TRBV15	TRBD1	once	TRBJ1-2	TGTGCCACCAGCCCTCGACAGGGAGGGGCTTATGGCTACACCTTC	CATSPRQGGAYGYTF
TRBV12-5	TRBD1	NA	TRBJ1-1	TGTGCTAGTGGTTTGAGGACAGGGCCATTTGAAGCTTTCTTT	CASGLRTGPFEAFF
TRBV5-1	TRBD1	NA	TRBJ1-1	TGCGCCAGCAGCCCCGGGACAGGGAATACTGAAGCTTTCTTT	CASSPGTGNTEAFF
TRBV29-1	NA	NA	TRBJ1-1	TGCAGCGTTGAAGGCGGGCAGGGGTTGCTCTTGAACACTGAAGCTTTCTTT	CSVEGGQGLLLNTEAFF
TRBV2	NA	few	TRBJ2-3	TGTGCCAGCAGTGATAAGCGCTGGGGGAAAGCTACGCAGTATTTT	CASSDKRWGKATQYF
TRBV9	NA	NA	TRBJ1-1	TGTGCCAGCAGCCCCCTTGGGGCAGGCATGAACACTGAAGCTTTCTTT	CASSPLGAGMNTEAFF
TRBV18	NA	NA	TRBJ2-7	TGTGCCAGCTCACCACCTTCCGCCGAGCAGTACTTC	CASSPPSAEQYF
TRBV6-6	NA	NA	TRBJ2-7	TGTGCCAGCAGGCGAGACCGGATCTACGAGCAGTACTTC	CASRRDRIYEQYF
TRBV10-3	TRBD2	NA	TRBJ2-3	TGTGCCATCAGTGATGAGCTAGCGGGACCGTATTTT	CAISDELAGPYF
TRBV6-1	NA	NA	TRBJ2-7	TGTGCCAGCAATCGAATCCGGGACTCCTACGAGCAGTACTTC	CASNRIRDSYEQYF
TRBV7-2	NA	NA	TRBJ1-5	TGTGCCAGCAGCTTTGACAGTTTTCAGCCCCAGCATTTT	CASSFDSFQPQHF
TRBV12-5	TRBD1	NA	TRBJ1-1	TGTGCTAGTGGTCTTATACTGGGACAGGGGGCCACTGAAGCTTTCTTT	CASGLILGQGATEAFF
TRBV9	TRBD2	once	TRBJ2-1	TGTGCCAGCAGCACCCCATCCGCGGGGGGGGATTACAATGAGCAGTTCTTC	CASSTPSAGGDYNEQFF
TRBV18	NA	NA	TRBJ2-5	TGTGCCAGCTCAACCTGGGGGGCGACAGGTGAAGGGGCAGAGACCCAGTACTTC	CASSTWGATGEGAETQYF
TRBV19	NA	NA	TRBJ1-2	TGTGCCAGTAGTATACAGGGTAACTATGGCTACACCTTC	CASSIQGNYGYTF
TRBV4-3	TRBD2	NA	TRBJ2-3	TGCGCCAGCAGCCAAGGCCACGGACTAGCGGGGTTAGATACGCAGTATTTT	CASSQGHGLAGLDTQYF
TRBV27	NA	NA	TRBJ2-7	TGTGCCAGCAGTTTACTCGGGGCCTACGAGCAGTACTTC	CASSLLGAYEQYF
TRBV15	NA	once	TRBJ2-1	TGTGCCACCAGCAACCTCCGGAGCCAACACAATGAGCAGTTCTTC	CATSNLRSQHNEQFF
TRBV28	NA	NA	TRBJ2-3	TGTGCCAGCAGCCCTGGAGATACGCAGTATTTT	CASSPGDTQYF
TRBV11-2	TRBD1	NA	TRBJ2-7	TGTGCCAGCAGCCACTGGGACAGTTCCTACGAGCAGTACTTC	CASSHWDSSYEQYF
TRBV7-2	TRBD2	NA	TRBJ2-3	TGTGCCAGCAGCCGCGCACTAGCGGGGGGGTACACAGATACGCAGTATTTT	CASSRALAGGYTDTQYF
TRBV9	TRBD2	NA	TRBJ2-1	TGTGCCAGCAGCCCCCGGCTAGCGGGTAATGAGCAGTTCTTC	CASSPRLAGNEQFF
TRBV29-1	TRBD2	NA	TRBJ2-1	TGCAGCGTTGAAGATCCTGGGACTAGTGCTCCGGGTGAGCAGTTCTTC	CSVEDPGTSAPGEQFF